The subject of this entry is one TCR beta chain. The target antigen is unknown. The junction had 8 bases not matched to a gene; V was cut back by 11 bases and J by 3 bases. This CDR3 comprises 14 residues. Germline CDR1 reads LNHNV; CDR2 reads YYDKDF (reference sequence). The data were taken from a study of Ad26.COV2.S vaccination and SARS-CoV-2 variants. Whole-study results and caveats: Quantification of TCR breadth and depth may have yielded underestimates of total T cell responses.

Profiled with immunoSEQ multiplex PCR; TCRdb holds only in-frame clones, not every one. The table lists 380,000 or so clones, 75% to 90% of them singletons, with about 10% in the top ten. The treatment denotes: 15 to 20 received Ad26.COV2.S at low or high dose, single or two shots; roughly five received placebo; per-sample allocation not given. Collection of the samples took place on day 63 after the first injection of vaccine or placebo. The gene calls are TRBV15 and TRBJ2-2; 8 bases are a match to TRBD1. Sequencing was performed on peripheral blood, taken in a trial of Ad26.COV2.S vaccine versus placebo. This clonotype was sampled from a person between 18 and 60 years old who received the Ad26.COV2.S COVID-19 vaccine or a placebo. In DNA, the CDR3 is TGTGCCCTCAGGGGGCAAGGGTACACCGGGGAGCTGTTTTTT. This encodes CALRGQGYTGELFF.